This TCR beta chain was retrieved from a study of blood T cell repertoires in COVID-19. Study information: The United States, Italy and Spain provided the acute and convalescent COVID-19 samples. The analysed material was cDNA or gDNA that came from T cells, B-cell-depleted T cells, or PBMCs.

CDR1 is LNHDA and CDR2 is SQIVND in the germline V gene (reference sequence). V was clipped by 5 bases and J by 10 bases; unmatched bases: 14. This CDR3 region has 15 residues. Original handling: It was from reference gene primer amplification that nucleated cell counts were estimated. Clones were sequenced by immunoSEQ multiplex PCR, and TCRdb holds only the in-frame ones, with some missing. V, J and clone size derive from that table, while D and trimming were established from the DNA sequence. The sample yields tens of thousands of clones, roughly 78% seen once. This clonotype originated in a woman older than 75 with acute or convalescent COVID-19. The chain combines TRBV19 with TRBJ1-3, with 7 bases identical to TRBD1. Input material: peripheral blood. The CDR3 reads CASSPGGQAKRTIYF. DNA of the CDR3: TGTGCCAGTAGTCCCGGAGGACAGGCCAAGCGGACCATATATTTT.